The 26 T cell receptor beta chains given below trace back to one sample, sequenced in a study of OX40 agonist ivuxolimab in advanced cancers. Some clones are missing from TCRdb's copy, which holds only in-frame ones; the method was immunoSEQ multiplex PCR. The data show 31,000 or so clones, 70% to 85% seen once. The sample here was CD4+ or CD8+ T cells sorted from blood, taken in a trial of the OX40 agonist ivuxolimab. The receptors stem from an adult with an advanced solid tumor such as melanoma, head and neck, liver or kidney cancer.

The chain recombines TRBV27 with TRBJ2-5, with 8 bases matching TRBD1. This CDR3 contains 13 residues. Germline loops: CDR1 MNHEY, CDR2 SMNVEV (reference sequence). Trimming took 6 bases from V and 5 from J; bases not matched to a gene: 5. This CDR3 reads CASRDRVIETQYF. The CDR3 bases are TGTGCCAGCAGGGACAGGGTCATCGAGACCCAGTACTTC.

This clone was detected once. The J gene is TRBJ2-1, the V gene TRBV27, with no clear D. Trimming pared 2 bases from V and 1 base from J, leaving 15 bases between. The CDR3 runs 17 residues. The germline V gene encodes CDR1 MNHEY and CDR2 SMNVEV (reference sequence). This CDR3 reads CASSLASDNPSYNEQFF. CDR3 bases: TGTGCCAGCAGTTTAGCCAGCGACAACCCTTCCTACAATGAGCAGTTCTTC.

The chain is built from TRBV5-1 and TRBJ2-2; D remains unclear. CDR1 and CDR2 from the germline V gene are SGHRS and YFSETQ. Trimming removed 1 base at V and 5 bases at J, with 12 bases between. CDR3 length equals 15 residues. The DNA for the CDR3 is TGCGCCAGCAGCTTGATGGGATACGGGACCGGGGAGCTGTTTTTT. Its translation is CASSLMGYGTGELFF. Full variable domain (outside the CDR3, taken from reference TRBV5-1 and TRBJ2-2): KAGVTQTPRYLIKTRGQQVTLSCSPISGHRSVSWYQQTPGQGLQFLFEYFSETQRNKGNFPGRFSGRQFSNSRSEMNVSTLELGDSALYLCASSLMGYGTGELFFGEGSRLTVL.

V gene TRBV5-6 combines with J gene TRBJ1-1; D unresolved. The germline V gene encodes CDR1 SGHDT and CDR2 YYEEEE. The CDR3 length is 13 residues. Trimming removed 4 bases at V and 0 bases at J, with 7 bases between. CDR3 sequence reads: CASSLTVNTEAFF. The CDR3 region has the DNA TGTGCCAGCAGCCTGACGGTGAACACTGAAGCTTTCTTT.

The chain combines TRBV28 with TRBJ2-3; 9 nucleotides agree with TRBD2. V lost 1 base to trimming and J lost 6 bases; unmatched junction nucleotides: 14. The length of the CDR3 is 18 residues. Germline CDR1 and CDR2: MDHEN and SYDVKM. CDR3 region: CASSLSLAGSEYPDTQYF. DNA of the CDR3: TGTGCCAGCAGTTTATCGCTAGCGGGATCCGAGTACCCGGATACGCAGTATTTT.

This chain connects TRBV7-6 to TRBJ2-5, with TRBD2 matching 9 bases. Trimming cost V 1 base and J 8 bases; bases outside gene matches: 8. This CDR3 has 15 amino acids. CDR1 is SGHVS and CDR2 is FNYEAQ in the germline V gene. CDR3 nucleotide sequence: TGTGCCAGCAGCTTAGGTCTAGCGGGGTTTGATACCCAGTACTTC. Translating gives CASSLGLAGFDTQYF.

This clone was seen only once. This sequence joins TRBV5-1 and TRBJ2-5; D is unclear. CDR3 length: 14 amino acids. V was pared by 4 bases and J by 1 base, with 11 bases between. Per the germline V gene, CDR1 is SGHRS and CDR2 is YFSETQ. CDR3: CASSTEWIQETQYF. For the CDR3, the DNA is TGCGCCAGCAGCACGGAATGGATCCAAGAGACCCAGTACTTC.

The chain uses TRBV13 and TRBJ1-2; D might be TRBD1 (6 bases). V dropped 4 bases and J dropped 4 bases, with 16 bases sitting between them. The CDR3 runs to 15 residues. The germline V gene has CDR1 PRHDT and CDR2 FYEKMQ (reference sequence). The CDR3 DNA reads as TGTGCCAGCAGCTCCAAGGGGGGTTTAGGCTATGGCTACACCTTC. The encoded protein is CASSSKGGLGYGYTF.

This clone was detected once. The V call is TRBV25-1, the J call TRBJ2-4; D remains ambiguous. Germline CDR1 and CDR2: MGHDK and SYGVNS. The germline V and J ends were trimmed by 3 bases and 1 base, with 7 bases remaining between them. CDR3 length equals 14 residues. This CDR3 reads CASSERHAKNIQYF. In nucleotides, the CDR3 is TGTGCCAGCAGTGAGCGGCACGCCAAAAACATTCAGTACTTC. The full variable domain, in which reference TRBV25-1 and TRBJ2-4 provide the parts outside the CDR3, is EADIYQTPRYLVIGTGKKITLECSQTMGHDKMYWYQQDPGMELHLIHYSYGVNSTEKGDLSSESTVSRIRTEHFPLTLESARPSHTSQYLCASSERHAKNIQYFGAGTRLSVL.

V gene TRBV5-6 combines with J gene TRBJ2-1; TRBD1 matches at 7 bases. The CDR3 is 14 amino acids. Per the germline V gene, CDR1 is SGHDT and CDR2 is YYEEEE. The junction had 4 bases not matched to a gene; V was cut back by 4 bases and J by 3 bases. The CDR3 sequence: CASSEGTVYNEQFF. The CDR3 DNA reads as TGTGCCAGCAGCGAGGGGACAGTCTACAATGAGCAGTTCTTC.

This clone has a handful of counts. CDR3 sequence: CASSQGLGDTGELFF. The DNA for the CDR3 is TGCGCCAGCAGCCAAGGGTTAGGGGACACCGGGGAGCTGTTTTTT. The chain couples TRBV4-1 to TRBJ2-2; the D gene is possibly TRBD1 (5 bases). Germline CDR1 is MGHRA and CDR2 is YSYEKL. The CDR3 totals 15 residues. Trimming shortened V by 1 base and J by 3 bases, and 9 bases separated the two germline ends.

The chain employs TRBV29-1 and TRBJ2-2; D is undetermined. Germline lookup yields CDR1 SQVTM and CDR2 ANQGSEA. Trimming stripped 7 bases from V and 8 bases from J, with 8 bases between. CDR3 length equals 10 residues. The CDR3 reads CSAQAGELFF. For the CDR3, the DNA is TGCAGCGCCCAGGCAGGGGAGCTGTTTTTT.

The rearrangement uses TRBV9 and TRBJ2-3; 9 bases are a match to TRBD2. The germline CDR1 and CDR2 sequences are SGDLS and YYNGEE. The CDR3 extends over 17 amino acids. The ends lost 4 bases at V and 3 bases at J; junction bases unmatched: 12. This CDR3 is CASSTFERGAGTDTQYF. As DNA, the CDR3 is TGTGCCAGCAGCACCTTTGAGCGGGGGGCGGGAACAGATACGCAGTATTTT.

This chain connects TRBV30 to TRBJ1-1; D unresolved. CDR3 length: 13 amino acids. Per germline, CDR1 GTSNPN and CDR2 SVGIG (reference sequence). Trimming shortened V by 4 bases and J by 3 bases, and 12 bases separated the two germline ends. The CDR3 DNA reads as TGTGCCTGGAACCTCGATTGGGACACTGAAGCTTTCTTT. Translating gives CAWNLDWDTEAFF.

This clone has only a few counts. The chain carries TRBV15 and TRBJ1-5, with no clear D. Germline values: CDR1 LNHNV, CDR2 YYDKDF (reference sequence). This CDR3 has 12 amino acids. V lost 3 bases to trimming and J lost 4 bases, with 4 bases between them. The CDR3 loop reads CATSSQNQPQHF. CDR3 in DNA: TGTGCCACCAGCAGCCAGAATCAGCCCCAGCATTTT.

This clone appeared a few times. The same CDR3 is also encoded by other DNA sequences in this sample. The rearrangement joins TRBV11-2 to TRBJ1-6, with a possible D match to TRBD1 (5 bases). Between the trimmed V and J ends, which lost 4 bases and 5 bases, there was a span of 9 bases. Per the germline V gene, CDR1 is SGHAT and CDR2 is FQNNGV. The CDR3 runs 14 residues. As DNA, the CDR3 is TGTGCCAGCAGCTACCGGGGGAATAATTCACCCCTCCACTTT. Translation gives CASSYRGNNSPLHF.

The rearrangement joins TRBV11-2 to TRBJ2-7; TRBD2 matches at 9 bases. V was clipped by 4 bases and J by 2 bases; unmatched bases: 6. The CDR3 length is 15 residues. CDR1 is SGHAT and CDR2 is FQNNGV in the germline V gene. DNA for the CDR3: TGTGCCAGCAGCTCCCCGCTAGCGGGGACCTACGAGCAGTACTTC. Its protein product is CASSSPLAGTYEQYF. Supplemented by reference TRBV11-2 and TRBJ2-7, the full variable domain reads EAGVAQSPRYKIIEKRQSVAFWCNPISGHATLYWYQQILGQGPKLLIQFQNNGVVDDSQLPKDRFSAERLKGVDSTLKIQPAKLEDSAVYLCASSSPLAGTYEQYFGPGTRLTVT.

This chain connects TRBV27 to TRBJ1-1, with unresolved D. Germline V CDR1 and CDR2: MNHEY, SMNVEV (reference sequence). V lost 2 bases to trimming and J lost 7 bases, with 26 bases between them. The length of the CDR3 is 18 residues. Here the CDR3 reads CASSLRAYKTVPTIEAFF. The CDR3 nucleotides are TGTGCCAGCAGTTTACGGGCCTACAAAACCGTGCCTACGATTGAAGCTTTCTTT.

The chain uses TRBV5-1 and TRBJ2-7; a possible D gene is TRBD2 (6 bases). This CDR3 is 13 amino acids long. The ends were cut back, 4 bases at V and 3 bases at J, with 11 bases in the middle. CDR1 SGHRS and CDR2 YFSETQ come from the germline V gene. CDR3 coding DNA: TGCGCCAGCAGCGGCGGGACCCTCTACGAGCAGTACTTC. This gives the protein CASSGGTLYEQYF.

The CDR3: CATEGIRASGNTIYF. The CDR3 coding sequence is TGTGCCACCGAAGGGATCAGGGCATCTGGAAACACCATATATTTT. The chain is built from TRBV7-8 and TRBJ1-3; TRBD1 might be the D (5 bases). The CDR3 is 15 amino acids. V was shortened by 10 bases and J by 1 base, with 17 bases between the two germline ends. The V gene's germline CDR1 is SGHVS and CDR2 FQNEAQ.

The chain recombines TRBV25-1 with TRBJ2-5; 8 positions agree with TRBD2. Germline V gene sequence: CDR1 MGHDK, CDR2 SYGVNS. The CDR3 has 15 amino acids. V lost 4 bases and J lost 5; bases outside the gene matches: 9. The CDR3 sequence: CASSGPGGSGETQYF. For the CDR3, the DNA is TGTGCCAGCAGTGGCCCGGGGGGGTCTGGGGAGACCCAGTACTTC.

A remark on this clone: One junction end disagrees with the germline gene, perhaps due to a read error. The rearrangement joins TRBV7-9 to TRBJ1-2; D is perhaps TRBD1 (6 bases). The CDR3 consists of 15 residues. Germline V gene lookup returns CDR1 SEHNR and CDR2 FQNEAQ (reference sequence). The CDR3 nucleotides read TGTGCCGGCAGCTTCTCGACAGGAAGCAACTATGGCTACACCTTC. Its translation: CAGSFSTGSNYGYTF.

The chain couples TRBV7-3 to TRBJ2-1; 10 bases align to TRBD2. With 3 bases clipped from V and 8 bases from J, the junction kept 7 bases outside the gene matches. CDR3 length: 15 residues. Germline assignment: CDR1 SGHTA and CDR2 FQGTGA. The CDR3 here is CASSFLAGDWDEQFF. CDR3 coding DNA: TGTGCCAGCAGCTTTCTAGCGGGAGACTGGGATGAGCAGTTCTTC.

The J gene is TRBJ2-1, the V gene TRBV11-1, with a possible D match to TRBD2 (5 bases). V lost 5 bases and J lost 9, with 11 bases in between. The germline V gene encodes CDR1 SGHAT and CDR2 FQDESV (reference sequence). The CDR3 consists of 12 residues. The DNA for the CDR3 is TGTGCCAGCAGCCTAACTAGTTCTGAGCAGTTCTTC. Its protein product is CASSLTSSEQFF.

This clone was counted once. V and J are TRBV29-1 and TRBJ2-1; 10 bases agree with TRBD2. Looked up from germline, CDR1 is SQVTM and CDR2 is ANQGSEA. The CDR3 is 16 amino acids. V was pared by 7 bases and J by 2 bases, with 11 bases of the junction left unmatched. The CDR3 here is CSAESSGSRAYNEQFF. CDR3 nucleotides: TGCAGCGCGGAGTCTAGCGGGAGTCGGGCCTACAATGAGCAGTTCTTC.

The table lists this clone with a few counts. This chain connects TRBV28 to TRBJ1-1; D not resolved. V was pared by 1 base and J by 3 bases, with 12 bases between. The CDR3 length is 15 residues. Per the germline V gene, CDR1 is MDHEN and CDR2 is SYDVKM. The CDR3 sequence is CASSLSPEPYTEAFF. The CDR3 DNA is TGTGCCAGCAGTTTATCGCCTGAGCCTTACACTGAAGCTTTCTTT. Looking up the rest from reference TRBV28 and TRBJ1-1 gives the full variable domain: DVKVTQSSRYLVKRTGEKVFLECVQDMDHENMFWYRQDPGLGLRLIYFSYDVKMKEKGDIPEGYSVSREKKERFSLILESASTNQTSMYLCASSLSPEPYTEAFFGQGTRLTVV.